This T cell receptor beta chain was recovered during a study of CXCR3-negative and CXCR3-positive naive CD8 T cells (dated by TCRdb to about 2019). General notes on the study: In total, 110 million to 150 million TRB reads were obtained, corresponding to roughly 1.5 +/- 0.3 million reads per library. Data from ten to twelve donors, pooled across two independent experiments, went into the diversity and physicochemical repertoire analyses. For the TRBV-TRBJ cluster analysis, the naive subsets came from 5 or 6 donors, while the memory cells came from 3 donors. Broad study findings and their caveats: Because surface CD5, which is linked to self-reactivity in mice, was comparable between the naive subsets, TCR interaction strength was also inferred from TRB CDR3 physicochemical properties. TRB CDR3s from CXCR3-positive naive cells showed higher hydrophobicity (lower Kidera factor 4), lower energy, and higher strength and volume indices than CXCR3-negative naive cells. TRBV-TRBJ usage was similar between naive CXCR3-negative and CXCR3-positive cells from the same donor, while memory cells showed distinct patterns. Because CXCR3 expression was partially decreased after cryopreservation, freshly isolated PBMCs were used for most assays. Both naive subsets had comparably high repertoire diversity, while memory CD8+ T cells had much lower repertoire diversity.

Each CD8+ T cell subset was flow-sorted in triplicate, and 300,000 cells per subset were placed directly into RLT lysis buffer. To exclude memory contaminants, naive CD8+ T cells were stringently defined as CD45RO-CCR7+CD27+CD95-. Standard density gradient centrifugation was used to isolate peripheral blood mononuclear cells from buffy coats. A FACSAria III was used to flow-sort naive CD8+ T cells into CXCR3-negative and CXCR3-positive populations. Total RNA was extracted from sorted cells with an RNeasy Mini Kit. The CDR3 holds 17 amino acids from the cysteine to the phenylalanine. No DNA has been recorded. Looking up the germline V gene yields CDR1 SGHDN and CDR2 FVKESK. The listed sequencing device is NextSeq 550. The Human TCR Profiling Kit (MiLaboratory) was used to prepare UMI-labeled 5' RACE TRB cDNA libraries. cDNA synthesis used the entire amount of extracted RNA, and PCR amplification then used the entire amount of cDNA produced. Libraries were prepared in parallel with an identical number of PCR cycles. The authors processed their data as follows. With a requirement of at least two reads per UMI, MIGEC and MiXCR extracted about 57,000 +/- 9,900 unique UMI-labeled TRB cDNA molecules per library. On average, each library contained about 40,000 +/- 10,000 functional in-frame TRB CDR3 nucleotide clonotypes without stop codons. After downsampling to 5000 UMI-labeled TRB molecules per sample, diversity metrics such as normalized Shannon-Wiener and Chao1 were calculated in VDJtools. For the central five CDR3 residues, VDJtools calculated physicochemical properties weighted by clonotype size, namely interaction energy, strength, volume and Kidera factor 4. One entry per CDR3 protein sequence results from the TCRdb reprocessing of the reads, with DNA left out. Here the V and J calls rest on TCRdb's processing, not on the authors' analysis. The sample's table lists a count of some 66,000 distinct CDR3 sequences. The ten top clones hold over 1.3% of the sample.

As concerns this clonotype: The antigen it binds to is not known.

Material: naive CXCR3- CD8+ T cells from blood. Explained via the paper, the cell subset or site label denotes: CD45RO-CCR7+CD27+CD95- naive CD8+ T cells lacking CXCR3 (TNR3-). This receptor was obtained from a human donor in good health. Some clones in this sample may be carry-over from other donors' samples. The chain is made from TRBV14 and TRBJ2-2; TCRdb returns TRBD2, unconfirmable since there is no DNA. This receptor carries the CDR3 CASSRNPLAENTGELFF. Extended through the reference TRBV14 and TRBJ2-2 proteins, this CDR3 yields the full variable domain: EAGVTQFPSHSVIEKGQTVTLRCDPISGHDNLYWYRRVMGKEIKFLLHFVKESKQDESGMPNNRFLAERTGGTYSTLKVQPAELEDSGVYFCASSRNPLAENTGELFFGEGSRLTVL.